These 18 T cell receptor beta chains came from one sample sequenced in a study of cytomegalovirus exposure and HLA in healthy donors. The PCR had 60 Vbeta and 13 Jbeta primers. Method: immunoSEQ multiplex PCR; TCRdb's copy keeps in-frame clones and lacks some. The sample shows under 140,000 clones, around 78% of them seen only once. Sequenced sample: PBMCs. The source of these receptors is a woman in her 30s in good health and CMV-seronegative.

This clone has just one count. V usage is TRBV4-3 and J usage is TRBJ1-4; 10 nucleotides match TRBD1. The CDR3 has 17 residues. J lost 5 bases, V lost 4 bases, and 10 bases had no gene match. Germline values: CDR1 LGHNA, CDR2 YSLEER. CDR3: CASSRSGQGTPNEKLFF. The CDR3 bases are TGCGCCAGCAGCCGCTCGGGACAGGGGACCCCGAATGAAAAACTGTTTTTT.

This chain connects TRBV18 to TRBJ2-7; maybe TRBD1 (6 bases). From germline, CDR1 is KGHSH and CDR2 LQKENI. Trimming pared 6 bases from V and 3 bases from J, leaving 15 bases between. This CDR3 is built from 14 residues. The CDR3 DNA sequence: TGTGCCAGCTCTACAGATAGACAGGACTACGAGCAGTACTTC. Protein product: CASSTDRQDYEQYF.

J is TRBJ2-7 and V is TRBV11-2, with D perhaps matching TRBD1 (5 bases). The CDR3 sequence is 12 residues long. Germline loops: CDR1 SGHAT, CDR2 FQNNGV. The V end was cut by 4 bases, the J end by 3 bases, with 7 bases between. CDR3 in DNA: TGTGCCAGCAGCTCGGACATCTACGAGCAGTACTTC. Its translation: CASSSDIYEQYF. The full variable domain, rest sourced from reference TRBV11-2 and TRBJ2-7, is EAGVAQSPRYKIIEKRQSVAFWCNPISGHATLYWYQQILGQGPKLLIQFQNNGVVDDSQLPKDRFSAERLKGVDSTLKIQPAKLEDSAVYLCASSSDIYEQYFGPGTRLTVT.

V is TRBV5-4 and J is TRBJ2-7; D gene unclear. V lost 0 bases, J lost 3 bases, and 13 bases lay in between. CDR1 and CDR2 (germline): SGHNT, YYREEE (reference sequence). CDR3 length equals 15 residues. This CDR3 is CASSLGLVPNYEQYF. The CDR3 DNA reads TGTGCCAGCAGCTTGGGGCTAGTACCGAACTACGAGCAGTACTTC.

V gene TRBV30 combines with J gene TRBJ2-3; possibly TRBD1 for D (7 bases). The V gene's germline CDR1 is GTSNPN and CDR2 SVGIG (reference sequence). The ends were cut back, 0 bases at V and 3 bases at J, with 16 bases in the middle. The CDR3 has 16 residues. The CDR3 coding sequence is TGTGCCTGGAGTGTTTGGGAGACAGGGAGGACAGATACGCAGTATTTT. This gives the protein CAWSVWETGRTDTQYF.

The V call is TRBV28, the J call TRBJ2-1, with 12 bases aligning to TRBD2. Germline values: CDR1 MDHEN, CDR2 SYDVKM. The CDR3 contains 18 residues. The J segment lost 0 bases and the V segment lost 9 bases, leaving 12 bases of the junction unmatched. The CDR3 loop is CASSLGTSGYSSYNEQFF. In DNA, the CDR3 is TGTGCCAGTAGTCTCGGGACTAGCGGGTACAGCTCCTACAATGAGCAGTTCTTC.

The count of this clone is one. CDR3 region: CASSQERDSSSSYNSPLHF. The CDR3 DNA reads TGCGCCAGCAGCCAAGAGCGGGACAGTTCGAGCTCCTATAATTCACCCCTCCACTTT. V usage is TRBV4-1 and J usage is TRBJ1-6, with 7 positions matching TRBD1. The CDR3 has 19 residues. CDR1 is MGHRA and CDR2 is YSYEKL in the germline V gene. J lost 0 bases, V lost 0 bases, and 8 bases had no gene match.

The rearrangement joins TRBV6-5 to TRBJ1-4, with 9 bases lining up with TRBD1. V gave up 6 bases and J gave up 5 bases; unmatched junction bases: 7. This CDR3 comprises 15 residues. Germline CDR1 MNHEY, CDR2 SVGAGI. CDR3 bases: TGTGCCAGCAGATCCTGGACAGGGGAGAATGAAAAACTGTTTTTT. Translation gives CASRSWTGENEKLFF.

The CDR3 region is CASSRSGFANTIYF. The CDR3 coding sequence is TGTGCCAGCAGTAGGTCCGGGTTTGCAAACACCATATATTTT. The V call is TRBV6-5, the J call TRBJ1-3; D not resolved. The CDR3 spans 14 residues. The V end was cut by 5 bases, the J end by 6 bases, with 14 bases between. Per germline, CDR1 MNHEY and CDR2 SVGAGI.

The table lists this clone with a few counts. The rearrangement uses TRBV19 and TRBJ2-1; D might be TRBD2 (6 bases). The CDR3 is 13 amino acids. With 3 bases removed from V and 6 bases from J, the gap between germline ends came to 9 bases. CDR1 LNHDA and CDR2 SQIVND come from the germline V gene (reference sequence). The CDR3 coding sequence is TGTGCCAGTAGTATGTCCGGGGGCAATGAGCAGTTCTTC. Its translation: CASSMSGGNEQFF.

CDR3 in amino acids: CASSLAARDTYNEQFF. The CDR3 region has the DNA TGTGCCAGCAGCTTGGCTGCGAGAGACACCTACAATGAGCAGTTCTTC. The chain links TRBV7-2 to TRBJ2-1; D is unclear. In germline, CDR1 is SGHTA, CDR2 FQGNSA. V lost 3 bases, J lost 2 bases, and 14 bases lay in between. CDR3 size: 16 residues. Full variable domain (missing parts from reference TRBV7-2 and TRBJ2-1): GAGVSQSPSNKVTEKGKDVELRCDPISGHTALYWYRQSLGQGLEFLIYFQGNSAPDKSGLPSDRFSAERTGGSVSTLTIQRTQQEDSAVYLCASSLAARDTYNEQFFGPGTRLTVL.

The chain links TRBV4-1 to TRBJ1-5, with TRBD1 matching 7 bases. Germline V gives CDR1 MGHRA, CDR2 YSYEKL. V was pared by 3 bases and J by 7 bases, with 6 bases of the junction left unmatched. The CDR3 totals 14 residues. DNA of the CDR3: TGCGCCAGCAGCCAGGAGACAGGGCGCCAGCCCCAGCATTTT. Residues: CASSQETGRQPQHF.

The rearrangement links TRBV5-4 to TRBJ2-2, with 8 bases lining up with TRBD1. The CDR3 loop spans 13 amino acids. The junction had 0 bases not matched to a gene; V was cut back by 1 base and J by 7 bases. Per germline, CDR1 SGHNT and CDR2 YYREEE (reference sequence). DNA of the CDR3: TGTGCCAGCAGCTTGACAGGGGGCGGGGAGCTGTTTTTT. Translation gives CASSLTGGGELFF.

The V call is TRBV30, the J call TRBJ2-1, with 13 bases aligning to TRBD2. The CDR3 sequence is 13 residues long. Germline V gene sequence: CDR1 GTSNPN, CDR2 SVGIG (reference sequence). The chain's CDR3 is CALPGLAGNEQFF. CDR3 bases: TGTGCTCTCCCGGGACTAGCGGGAAATGAGCAGTTCTTC.

The rearrangement uses TRBV5-6 and TRBJ2-4; TRBD2 might be the D (5 bases). CDR3 length equals 16 residues. Germline loops: CDR1 SGHDT, CDR2 YYEEEE. V was pared by 7 bases and J by 2 bases, with 19 bases between. The CDR3 here is CASRTRGAGPKNIQYF. The CDR3 nucleotides are TGTGCCAGCCGCACTCGGGGAGCCGGTCCCAAAAACATTCAGTACTTC. Together with reference TRBV5-6 and TRBJ2-4, the CDR3 gives the full variable domain: DAGVTQSPTHLIKTRGQQVTLRCSPKSGHDTVSWYQQALGQGPQFIFQYYEEEERQRGNFPDRFSGHQFPNYSSELNVNALLLGDSALYLCASRTRGAGPKNIQYFGAGTRLSVL.

The chain couples TRBV30 to TRBJ2-5; 7 nucleotides match TRBD1. The CDR3 has 12 amino acids. Per germline, CDR1 GTSNPN and CDR2 SVGIG (reference sequence). The V gene end was trimmed by 7 bases and the J gene end by 1 base; junction bases not matched to a gene: 3. The CDR3 protein is CALGQVQETQYF. Written as DNA, the CDR3 is TGTGCCTTAGGACAGGTCCAAGAGACCCAGTACTTC.

The gene calls are TRBV28 and TRBJ1-2; D unresolved. The CDR3 runs 13 residues. Per germline, CDR1 MDHEN and CDR2 SYDVKM. V was clipped by 8 bases and J by 3 bases, with 13 bases between them. The CDR3 DNA reads as TGTGCCAGCCTCGAGCGGCGGGACTATGGCTACACCTTC. This codes for CASLERRDYGYTF.

This chain uses TRBV28 with TRBJ2-7; TRBD2 might be the D (6 bases). The germline V and J ends were trimmed by 3 bases and 4 bases, with 13 bases remaining between them. This CDR3 has 14 residues. Germline CDR1 and CDR2: MDHEN and SYDVKM. The CDR3 is CASSFPGVQYEQYF. In DNA, the CDR3 is TGTGCCAGCAGTTTCCCGGGAGTTCAGTACGAGCAGTACTTC.